This T cell receptor beta chain was profiled in a study of siplizumab effects on memory and regulatory T cells. Study conclusions and caveats: Controls showed an average of around 25% Treg-derived mappable alloreactive CD4+ clones, while siplizumab showed nearly 70%. Mapping to unstimulated subsets was achieved for only a minor fraction of alloreactive clones. Naive T cells were seemingly more diverse than memory cells, and major contributions to the alloresponse seemed to be made by them.

A note on this clone: The antigen remains undetermined.

Clones were read by immunoSEQ multiplex PCR, and TCRdb kept only the in-frame ones, dropping some. This sample has under 85,000 clones, with 88% found just once. The source is a human donor in good health. The sequenced material came from Tregs sorted from blood.

The CDR3 nucleotides read TGCGCCAGCAGCTTGGGGAGGACAGGGAATAATGAAGCTTTCTTT. Amino acid sequence: CASSLGRTGNNEAFF. The chain combines TRBV5-1 with TRBJ1-1; 8 bases align to TRBD1. This CDR3 is built from 15 residues. J gave up 7 bases and V 0 bases, and 8 bases lay outside the gene matches. CDR1 is SGHRS and CDR2 is YFSETQ in the germline V gene.